This T cell receptor beta chain was captured by sequencing in a study of CD8 T cells in ankylosing spondylitis (dated by TCRdb to about 2017). About the study as a whole: The study set out to find disease-linked TCR variants by profiling T cell receptor beta repertoires in ankylosing spondylitis patients and healthy donors. In total, the full study cohort was made up of 100 to 140 healthy donors and some 26 ankylosing spondylitis patients. Peripheral blood was sampled, and synovial fluid was additionally collected from ankylosing spondylitis patients.

Notes on this clonotype: Its antigen is currently not known. No much larger clonotype is one base removed from it; base qualities were not supplied.

Summary of the overall study and its limitations: A TCR beta motif of 7 or 8 highly homologous amino acid variants appeared characteristic of blood from ankylosing spondylitis patients. The disease-linked clones showed a CD8+ phenotype and occurred at relatively low frequencies in peripheral blood. Some motif variants were previously reported in synovial fluid and blood of reactive arthritis patients, suggesting common disease-initiation mechanisms. Significant enrichment of the disease-linked clones was reported in matched synovial fluid samples from ankylosing spondylitis patients.

As encoded in the germline V gene (reference sequence), CDR1 is SSHAT while CDR2 is FNYEAQ. V ends up 5 bases short and J 0 bases short, with an unmatched junction base count of 12. There are 18 amino acids in the CDR3, from cysteine to phenylalanine inclusive. The kept DNA is CDR3 alone, 54 bases in frame from the first base. This sample was sequenced with an Illumina HiSeq 2500. Quantitative 5'-RACE with molecular barcodes was the method used to prepare the TCR beta libraries. The study's processing was this. To identify disease-linked TCR variants, a new computational method was used, one built on a probabilistic model of VDJ rearrangement. TCRdb passed the public sequencing reads through fastp at Q25 and MiXCR, retaining productive beta sequences. Merged by CDR3 protein, the rows form single entries marked with the most common genes and DNA. The V and J calls follow TCRdb's processing rather than the paper's. Within this sample are about 260,000 distinct CDR3 sequences, with over 15% of them counted one time only. Together, the top ten hold around 7.8% of the sample.

This clonotype was obtained from a male donor with ankylosing spondylitis or in good health (not recorded which). The receptor chain draws on TRBV7-7 and TRBJ2-2; TRBD1 agrees with 7 junctional bases. Specimen: blood, either unsorted or a sorted T cell fraction (not recorded which). In nucleotides, the sequence is TGTGCCAGCAGCCCGAAGCCACCGGGGACAGCGAACACCGGGGAGCTGTTTTTT. It is translated as CASSPKPPGTANTGELFF.